These 25 T cell receptor beta chains share one sample of origin, sequenced in a study of cytomegalovirus exposure and HLA in healthy donors. PCR amplification relied on 60 Vbeta primers (plus 13 Jbeta primers). TCRdb's copy holds only in-frame clones and misses some; the assay was immunoSEQ multiplex PCR. The sample contains approximately 200,000 clones, over 75% of which appear only once. Sample: PBMCs. These receptors all come from a man aged 18 to 30 in good health and CMV-seronegative.

This rearrangement joins TRBV10-3 to TRBJ1-5; D gene ambiguous. The CDR3 spans 13 residues. CDR1 and CDR2 (germline): ENHRY, SYGVKD. Trimming stripped 3 bases from V and 5 bases from J, with 8 bases between. The CDR3 nucleotides are TGTGCCATCAGTGACCAACAAGATCAGCCCCAGCATTTT. It encodes CAISDQQDQPQHF.

In its sample, this clone was seen a few times. This chain links TRBV9 with TRBJ2-1, with 10 bases lining up with TRBD2. Trimming removed 3 bases from V and 9 bases from J; junction bases left unmatched: 9. The CDR3 covers 15 residues. The germline gives CDR1 SGDLS, CDR2 YYNGEE. The CDR3 nucleotides read TGTGCCAGCAGCGCTAGCGGGAGAGCCACGGCTGAGCAGTTCTTC. Translated, it gives CASSASGRATAEQFF.

The V gene is TRBV5-8, the J gene TRBJ2-1; 11 bases map to TRBD2. The germline V gene has CDR1 SGHTS and CDR2 YDEGEE. This CDR3 comprises 17 residues. Trimming removed 1 base from V and 2 bases from J; junction bases left unmatched: 5. The CDR3 sequence: CASSLWLAGGAYNEQFF. Here the CDR3 DNA reads TGTGCCAGCAGCTTGTGGCTAGCGGGAGGTGCCTACAATGAGCAGTTCTTC.

V gene TRBV11-2 combines with J gene TRBJ2-1; 7 bases fit TRBD1. Unmatched junction bases numbered 11, after V lost 4 bases and J lost 8 bases. The CDR3 is 15 amino acids. CDR1 is SGHAT and CDR2 is FQNNGV in the germline V gene. CDR3 DNA sequence: TGTGCCAGCAGCTACACAGGGGCTAGAACGGATGAGCAGTTCTTC. Its protein is CASSYTGARTDEQFF.

The V gene is TRBV7-6, the J gene TRBJ1-3; D not certain. Germline lookup yields CDR1 SGHVS and CDR2 FNYEAQ. The CDR3 consists of 15 residues. The ends were cut back, 4 bases at V and 0 bases at J, with 10 bases in the middle. The CDR3, as DNA: TGTGCCAGCAGCTCCGAGATTTTCTCTGGAAACACCATATATTTT. Translation: CASSSEIFSGNTIYF.

The CDR3 bases are TGTGCCAGCAGTTTAGGGACAGGGTACAACAATCAGCCCCAGCATTTT. Encoded protein: CASSLGTGYNNQPQHF. The rearrangement links TRBV28 to TRBJ1-5, with 9 bases that match TRBD1. This CDR3 spans 16 amino acids. From germline, CDR1 is MDHEN and CDR2 SYDVKM. J was trimmed by 3 bases and V by 2 bases; bases with no gene match: 5.

The chain has TRBV9 and TRBJ2-7; 12 bases align to TRBD2. The CDR3 runs 15 residues. Germline lookup yields CDR1 SGDLS and CDR2 YYNGEE. The V gene end was trimmed by 6 bases and the J gene end by 2 bases; junction bases not matched to a gene: 6. CDR3 loop: CASTFLAGGPYEQYF. CDR3 bases: TGTGCCAGCACCTTCCTAGCGGGGGGGCCCTACGAGCAGTACTTC.

V gene TRBV29-1 combines with J gene TRBJ2-1; 7 nucleotides match TRBD2. After removal of 7 bases from V and 6 bases from J, the junction contained 12 bases not matched to a gene. CDR3 size: 14 residues. The germline gives CDR1 SQVTM, CDR2 ANQGSEA. The CDR3 bases are TGCAGCGCAAGCCGGACTAGTCGGGTCAATGAGCAGTTCTTC. Protein sequence: CSASRTSRVNEQFF.

J is TRBJ1-2 and V is TRBV6-5, with D hard to call. V gave up 7 bases and J gave up 3 bases, with 15 bases separating them. Germline lookup yields CDR1 MNHEY and CDR2 SVGAGI. This CDR3 region has 14 residues. The CDR3 DNA reads as TGTGCCAGCACCCCGACTATATCTCACTATGGCTACACCTTC. Amino acid sequence: CASTPTISHYGYTF.

The chain has TRBV29-1 and TRBJ2-5; D is unclear. The CDR3 loop spans 12 amino acids. V was cut by 5 bases and J by 5 bases, with 12 bases left in between. Looked up from germline, CDR1 is SQVTM and CDR2 is ANQGSEA. Here the CDR3 reads CSVLGWAETQYF. CDR3 in DNA: TGCAGCGTTCTCGGCTGGGCGGAGACCCAGTACTTC.

The chain carries TRBV5-1 and TRBJ2-7, with 10 bases fitting TRBD1. J gave up 2 bases and V 0 bases, and 2 bases lay outside the gene matches. CDR3 length equals 15 residues. Germline V gives CDR1 SGHRS, CDR2 YFSETQ. The CDR3 region is CASSLDGQGAYEQYF. The CDR3 region has the DNA TGCGCCAGCAGCTTGGACGGACAGGGGGCCTACGAGCAGTACTTC.

J is TRBJ1-4 and V is TRBV4-1; 7 bases are a match to TRBD1. The CDR3 runs to 14 residues. Germline V lookup: CDR1 MGHRA, CDR2 YSYEKL. J gave up 6 bases and V 4 bases, and 5 bases lay outside the gene matches. The CDR3 reads CASSRQGSDEKLFF. Written as DNA, the CDR3 is TGCGCCAGCAGCCGACAGGGTTCGGATGAAAAACTGTTTTTT.

The chain employs TRBV9 and TRBJ1-5, with a tentative D call TRBD1 (5 bases). The CDR3 is made up of 15 amino acids. Germline V gene lookup returns CDR1 SGDLS and CDR2 YYNGEE. Between the trimmed V and J ends, which lost 0 bases and 6 bases, there was a span of 13 bases. In DNA form, the CDR3 reads TGTGCCAGCAGCGTAGGTTCAGGGCTGGGTCAGCCCCAGCATTTT. This encodes CASSVGSGLGQPQHF.

This chain joins TRBV19 and TRBJ1-5; TRBD1 might be the D (6 bases). Germline V gene sequence: CDR1 LNHDA, CDR2 SQIVND (reference sequence). The CDR3 spans 16 residues. The V and J ends lost 3 bases and 1 base respectively, with 13 bases between them. This CDR3 is CASSIGNRVSNQPQHF. In DNA, the CDR3 is TGTGCCAGTAGTATCGGCAACAGGGTGAGCAATCAGCCCCAGCATTTT. Full variable domain (rest looked up from reference TRBV19 and TRBJ1-5): DGGITQSPKYLFRKEGQNVTLSCEQNLNHDAMYWYRQDPGQGLRLIYYSQIVNDFQKGDIAEGYSVSREKKESFPLTVTSAQKNPTAFYLCASSIGNRVSNQPQHFGDGTRLSIL.

This chain's CDR3 is CASSWVRGGEAFF. The CDR3 bases are TGTGCCAGCAGTTGGGTTCGCGGGGGTGAAGCTTTCTTT. This sequence joins TRBV28 and TRBJ1-1; TRBD1 might be the D (5 bases). Deletions cut 4 bases from V and 7 bases from J, with 13 bases between. Germline V gene sequence: CDR1 MDHEN, CDR2 SYDVKM. The CDR3 is 13 amino acids.

The V and J genes are TRBV7-8 and TRBJ2-3, with D perhaps matching TRBD1 (5 bases). Germline CDR1 reads SGHVS; CDR2 reads FQNEAQ. The ends were cut back, 3 bases at V and 0 bases at J, with 7 bases in the middle. This CDR3 has 14 residues. CDR3 region: CASSFGASTDTQYF. In DNA form, the CDR3 reads TGTGCCAGCAGCTTTGGGGCTAGCACAGATACGCAGTATTTT.

V is TRBV28 and J is TRBJ1-1; 11 bases line up with TRBD1. Germline V gene sequence: CDR1 MDHEN, CDR2 SYDVKM. This CDR3 region has 15 residues. Losses at the gene ends were 6 bases for V and 3 bases for J; bases not matched to a gene: 6. Here the CDR3 reads CASRPDRGLDTEAFF. CDR3 bases: TGTGCCAGCAGGCCGGACAGGGGGCTGGACACTGAAGCTTTCTTT.

This chain uses TRBV28 with TRBJ2-7; 9 bases are a match to TRBD1. V dropped 5 bases and J dropped 9; count of bases not matched to a gene: 8. The germline gives CDR1 MDHEN, CDR2 SYDVKM. This CDR3 has 13 amino acids. CDR3 in DNA: TGTGCCAGCAGTGGACAGGGGCTCCCAGCGCAGTACTTC. Its protein is CASSGQGLPAQYF.

The CDR3 DNA follows: TGTGCCAGTAGTATGGGGTACAGGGAGGGGAACTATGGCTACACCTTC. It specifies CASSMGYREGNYGYTF. This sequence joins TRBV19 and TRBJ1-2, with a weak D call TRBD1 (6 bases). Between the trimmed V and J ends, which lost 3 bases and 2 bases, there was a span of 16 bases. CDR3 size: 16 residues. CDR1 and CDR2 (germline): LNHDA, SQIVND (reference sequence).

CDR3 region: CASGGSQLEAFF. DNA for the CDR3: TGTGCCAGCGGGGGGTCCCAGTTGGAAGCTTTCTTT. The chain carries TRBV2 and TRBJ1-1; D is perhaps TRBD1 (5 bases). Trimming stripped 8 bases from V and 8 bases from J, with 15 bases between. This CDR3 comprises 12 residues. CDR1 SNHLY and CDR2 FYNNEI come from the germline V gene.

The chain carries TRBV7-2 and TRBJ1-1; 11 positions match TRBD1. V shed 1 base, J shed 4 bases, and the junction held 5 bases outside the gene matches. Per the germline V gene, CDR1 is SGHTA and CDR2 is FQGNSA. The CDR3 is made up of 16 amino acids. The CDR3 loop is CASSLGGTGGLTEAFF. CDR3 coding DNA: TGTGCCAGCAGCTTAGGTGGGACAGGGGGACTCACTGAAGCTTTCTTT.

The chain employs TRBV27 and TRBJ2-7; 7 nucleotides match TRBD1. The CDR3 covers 14 residues. Trimming removed 10 bases from V and 0 bases from J; junction bases left unmatched: 9. Germline V gene data show CDR1 as MNHEY and CDR2 as SMNVEV (reference sequence). The CDR3 DNA reads as TGTGCCACCAGCGGCACAGGGGTCTCCTACGAGCAGTACTTC. Protein: CATSGTGVSYEQYF.

The chain employs TRBV7-6 and TRBJ2-5, with D hard to call. Germline V gene data show CDR1 as SGHVS and CDR2 as FNYEAQ. V lost 5 bases, J lost 5 bases, and 6 bases lay in between. The CDR3 has 11 amino acids. The CDR3 coding sequence is TGTGCCAGCAGCCCCATCGAGACCCAGTACTTC. This translates into CASSPIETQYF.

J is TRBJ2-2 and V is TRBV2; D perhaps matches TRBD2 (5 bases). CDR1 and CDR2 from the germline V gene are SNHLY and FYNNEI. V was pared by 0 bases and J by 6 bases, with 8 bases between. The CDR3 has 14 residues. The CDR3 region is CASSEARRAGELFF. The CDR3 DNA sequence: TGTGCCAGCAGTGAAGCCCGGCGGGCCGGGGAGCTGTTTTTT.

This chain connects TRBV18 to TRBJ2-7, with 11 bases that match TRBD2. The CDR3 extends over 17 amino acids. Trimming took 3 bases from V and 3 from J; bases not matched to a gene: 10. The germline CDR1 and CDR2 sequences are KGHSH and LQKENI. The CDR3 loop is CASSPTSGGAIFYEQYF. The CDR3 DNA sequence: TGTGCCAGCTCACCTACTAGCGGGGGCGCTATATTCTACGAGCAGTACTTC.